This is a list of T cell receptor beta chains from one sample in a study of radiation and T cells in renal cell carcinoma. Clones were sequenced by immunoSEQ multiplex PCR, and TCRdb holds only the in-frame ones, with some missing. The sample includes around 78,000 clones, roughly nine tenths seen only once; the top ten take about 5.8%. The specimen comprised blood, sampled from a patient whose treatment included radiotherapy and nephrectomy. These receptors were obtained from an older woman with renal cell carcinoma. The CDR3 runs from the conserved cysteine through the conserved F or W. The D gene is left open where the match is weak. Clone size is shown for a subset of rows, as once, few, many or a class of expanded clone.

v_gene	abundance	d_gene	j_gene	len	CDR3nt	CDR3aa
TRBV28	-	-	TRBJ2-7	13	TGTGCCAGCAGTTTTCCGGGGGCCAGCGAGCAGTACTTC	CASSFPGASEQYF
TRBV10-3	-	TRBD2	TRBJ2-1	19	TGTGCCATCAGTGGCCGACTAGCGGGGGGGTCCAGCTCCTACAATGAGCAGTTCTTC	CAISGRLAGGSSSYNEQFF
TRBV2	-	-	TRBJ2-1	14	TGTGCCAGCGGAACGACATTCGCTGGGAATGAGCAGTTCTTC	CASGTTFAGNEQFF
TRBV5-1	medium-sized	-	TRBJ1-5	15	TGCGCCAGCAGCCTGGACGGACGTAGCAATCAGCCCCAGCATTTT	CASSLDGRSNQPQHF
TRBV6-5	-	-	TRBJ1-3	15	TGTGCCTCCCCCCCTTGGCTGCCCAGCGGAAACACCATATATTTT	CASPPWLPSGNTIYF
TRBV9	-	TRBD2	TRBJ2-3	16	TGTGCCAGCAGCGTAGCTAGCGGGCTAGCGGCAGATACGCAGTATTTT	CASSVASGLAADTQYF
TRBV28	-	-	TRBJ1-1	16	TGTGCCAGCAGTACAACCCGGGAGGCGAAAAACACTGAAGCTTTCTTT	CASSTTREAKNTEAFF
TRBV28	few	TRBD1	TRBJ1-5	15	TGTGCCAGCAGGGGGCGGACAGGGGCAAGTCAGCCCCAGCATTTT	CASRGRTGASQPQHF
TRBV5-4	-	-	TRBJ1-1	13	TGTGCCAGCAGCTTGCAGGTGGAGACTGAAGCTTTCTTT	CASSLQVETEAFF
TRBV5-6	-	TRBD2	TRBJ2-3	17	TGTGCCAGCAGCTTGCGACTAGCAGGGACTCGCACAGATACGCAGTATTTT	CASSLRLAGTRTDTQYF
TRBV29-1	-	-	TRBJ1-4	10	TGCAGCGTTATGCTGGAAAAACTGTTTTTT	CSVMLEKLFF
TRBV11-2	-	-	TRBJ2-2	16	TGTGCCAGCAACCGAAATGACAGAGCGAACACCGGGGAGCTGTTTTTT	CASNRNDRANTGELFF
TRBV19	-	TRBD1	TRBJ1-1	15	TGTGCCAGTAGTGCCCCGGGACAGGGAAGCACTGAAGCTTTCTTT	CASSAPGQGSTEAFF
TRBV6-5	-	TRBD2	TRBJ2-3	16	TGTGCCAGCAGTTACTCGATCGGACTAGCTGAAGATACGCAGTATTTT	CASSYSIGLAEDTQYF
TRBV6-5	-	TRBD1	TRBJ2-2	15	TGTGCCAGCACCAATAGGGGGCTCGGCACCGGGGAGCTGTTTTTT	CASTNRGLGTGELFF
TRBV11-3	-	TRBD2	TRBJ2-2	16	TGTGCCAGCAGCATTACTAGCGGGGGAGGTAGCGGGGAGCTGTTTTTT	CASSITSGGGSGELFF
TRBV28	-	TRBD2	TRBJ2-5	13	TGTGCCAGCAGTGGGACTAGGGCGGAGACCCAGTACTTC	CASSGTRAETQYF
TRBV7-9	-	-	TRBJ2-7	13	TGTGCCAGCCTTCAATCGAACTCCTACGAGCAGTACTTC	CASLQSNSYEQYF
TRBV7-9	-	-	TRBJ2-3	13	TGTGCCAGCGGCCGGGGTAGCACAGATACGCAGTATTTT	CASGRGSTDTQYF
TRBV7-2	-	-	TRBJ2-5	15	TGTGCCAGCAGCTTAGATTCACACAGTAAAGAGACCCAGTACTTC	CASSLDSHSKETQYF
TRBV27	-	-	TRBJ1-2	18	TGTGCCAGCAGTATTCGGGGTGGTGGGATGGGCCTTCCGTATGGCTACACCTTC	CASSIRGGGMGLPYGYTF
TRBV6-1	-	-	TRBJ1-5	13	TGTGCCAGCAGTGTTGGGGGTATGGTGGCCCAGCATTTT	CASSVGGMVAQHF
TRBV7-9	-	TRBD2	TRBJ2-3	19	TGTGCCAGCAGCCCGGGCGGGGGACCCCGGGGATTGCAGATGGATACGCAGTATTTT	CASSPGGGPRGLQMDTQYF
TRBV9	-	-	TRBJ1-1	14	TGTGCCAGCAGCGTGGGCCCCCGCGGCACTGAAGCTTTCTTT	CASSVGPRGTEAFF
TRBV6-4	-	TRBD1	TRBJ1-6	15	TGTGCCAGCAGTGCCTCCCGGGACAGCAATTCACCCCTCCACTTT	CASSASRDSNSPLHF
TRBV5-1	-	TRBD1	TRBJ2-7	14	TGCGCCAGCAGCCCAAGGACAGGGGGCCACGAGCAGTACTTC	CASSPRTGGHEQYF
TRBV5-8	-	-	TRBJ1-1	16	TGTGCCAGCAGCCCTCGTACCGGGGGGGCGAACACTGAAGCTTTCTTT	CASSPRTGGANTEAFF
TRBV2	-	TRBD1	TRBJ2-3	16	TGTGCCAGCAGTGAACCTGGACAGGGGTTGACAGATACGCAGTATTTT	CASSEPGQGLTDTQYF
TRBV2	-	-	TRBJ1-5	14	TGTGCCAGCAGTGAATGGCAGGGGAAGCAGCCCCAGCATTTT	CASSEWQGKQPQHF
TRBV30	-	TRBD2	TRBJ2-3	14	TGTGCCTGGACTAGCGGGGGCGGCACAGATACGCAGTATTTT	CAWTSGGGTDTQYF
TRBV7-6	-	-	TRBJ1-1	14	TGTGCCAGCAGCCGTACTACAGAATTCACTGAAGCTTTCTTT	CASSRTTEFTEAFF
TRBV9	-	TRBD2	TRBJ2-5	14	TGTGCCAGCAGCGTAGAGGGCGGGGGACAGACCCAGTACTTC	CASSVEGGGQTQYF
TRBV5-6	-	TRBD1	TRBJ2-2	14	TGTGCCAGCAGCCGAAAGGGGGCTGACGGGGAGCTGTTTTTT	CASSRKGADGELFF
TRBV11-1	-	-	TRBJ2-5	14	TGTGCCAGCAGCTTGGACAGTACCCGGGAGACCCAGTACTTC	CASSLDSTRETQYF
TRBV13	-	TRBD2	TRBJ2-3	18	TGTGCCAGCAGCTTAGGAAGCGGGGGGACCTATAGCACAGATACGCAGTATTTT	CASSLGSGGTYSTDTQYF
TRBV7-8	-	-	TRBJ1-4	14	TGTGCCAGCCAAAACCGGGCCTCGGGGGAAAAACTGTTTTTT	CASQNRASGEKLFF
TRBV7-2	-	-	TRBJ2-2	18	TGTGCCAGCAGCTCCCGCCAACACATTCAAGGATTCGGCGGGGAGCTGTTTTTT	CASSSRQHIQGFGGELFF
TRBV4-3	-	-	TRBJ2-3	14	TGCGCCAGCAGCCAAGATGTTCTAACAGATACGCAGTATTTT	CASSQDVLTDTQYF
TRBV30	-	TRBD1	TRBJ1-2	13	TGTGCCTGGAGTTGGACAGGCGAACATGGCTACACCTTC	CAWSWTGEHGYTF
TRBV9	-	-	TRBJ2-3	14	TGTGCCAGCAGCGTAGGGGACTTTACAGATACGCAGTATTTT	CASSVGDFTDTQYF
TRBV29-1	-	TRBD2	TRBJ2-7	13	TGCAGCGTGGGAAGCGGGGGGCACTACGAGCAGTACTTC	CSVGSGGHYEQYF
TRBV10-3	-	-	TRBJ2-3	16	TGTGCCATCAGTGGTGCAGGAAACTCTTTAGACGATACGCAGTATTTT	CAISGAGNSLDDTQYF
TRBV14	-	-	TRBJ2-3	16	TGTGCCAGCAGCCAGGGGCCAGGGGGGAGCGCAGATACGCAGTATTTT	CASSQGPGGSADTQYF
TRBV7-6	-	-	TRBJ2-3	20	TGTGCCAGCAGCTTAGGAACCCACCCCTTCGGGGCGTTGGACACAGATACGCAGTATTTT	CASSLGTHPFGALDTDTQYF
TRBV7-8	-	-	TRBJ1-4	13	TGTGCCAGCAGCACCGCAGGGTCTGAAAAACTGTTTTTT	CASSTAGSEKLFF
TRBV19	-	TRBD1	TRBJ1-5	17	TGTGCCAGTAGTCCTCCACTCGGACAGGGAGTTGGTCAGCCCCAGCATTTT	CASSPPLGQGVGQPQHF
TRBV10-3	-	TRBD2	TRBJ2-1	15	TGTGCCATCAGAGGACTAGCGGGGGGGCAGGATGAGCAGTTCTTC	CAIRGLAGGQDEQFF
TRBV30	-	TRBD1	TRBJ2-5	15	TGTGCCTGGAGAAGGACAGGGGTGAGCACGGAGACCCAGTACTTC	CAWRRTGVSTETQYF
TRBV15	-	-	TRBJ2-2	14	TGTGCCACCAGCTACGGGATGAACACCGGGGAGCTGTTTTTT	CATSYGMNTGELFF
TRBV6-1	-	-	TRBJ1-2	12	TGTGCCAGCAGTGAGCGGGGGGTCGGCTACACCTTC	CASSERGVGYTF
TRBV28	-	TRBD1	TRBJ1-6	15	TGTGCCAGCAGTACGATCAGGGGGCATAATTCACCCCTCCACTTT	CASSTIRGHNSPLHF
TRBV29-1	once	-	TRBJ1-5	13	TGCAGCGTTGCCGGGGACAGCAATCAGCCCCAGCATTTT	CSVAGDSNQPQHF